This T cell receptor beta chain emerged from a study of radiation and T cells in renal cell carcinoma (dated by TCRdb to between 2020 and 2021). Turning to the overall study: In total, 50 or so samples, comprising 26 tumors and some 27 peripheral blood samples, were subjected to TCR beta sequencing. The final blood draw took place at 4 weeks after radiation, the same time as nephrectomy. Across all 50 or so samples, roughly 3,700,000 unique CDR3 nucleotide sequences encoding about 2.7 million unique CDR3 amino acid sequences were identified. The research as a whole found: Because the trial had a single-armed design, the trial could not examine how radiation dose or scheduling affected the TCR repertoire. Dynamics of the blood repertoire were not tracked past 4 weeks after treatment. Because no pretreatment tumor biopsies were available, whether clonotypes were present in the tumor at baseline could not be determined. Top tumor clonotypes rose in blood from baseline to 2 weeks post-radiation, then contracted by 4 weeks, suggesting transient expansion of tumor-resident clones.

The CDR3 goes from the cysteine to the phenylalanine over 16 residues. Only the CDR3 DNA is retained, 48 bases long and in frame from the first base. V lost 5 bases and J lost 3 bases, and the count of bases not matched to a germline gene is 8. According to the germline V gene (reference sequence), CDR1 reads LNHDA and CDR2 reads SQIVND. Following the manufacturer's recommendations, the immunoSEQ kit was used to generate TCR beta libraries from genomic DNA. For library preparation, a first multiplex PCR was performed with proprietary primers, followed by a second PCR in which unique barcodes were added, and bead cleanups were performed after each round. Each sample batch included a kit-provided positive control reaction and a negative control reaction. The final libraries underwent checking on an Agilent 4200 TapeStation D1000 ScreenTape, volumetric pooling, and quantification by qPCR. Sequencing ran on an Illumina NextSeq500 with a MidOutput 150-cycle cartridge, using 156 Read1 and 15 Index1 cycles with kit custom primers. The pooled library was loaded at around 1.1 pM, and about 19% PhiX control was spiked in. The paper's data handling went like this. Vendor-processed data were analyzed in R, and a clonotype was defined as all T cells sharing the same CDR3 nucleotide sequence. For clone abundance analyses, frequencies were normalized to the 10,000 most abundant clones per sample. Before analysis, public T cell clones were removed, and these numbered fewer than six per sample on average. An abundance difference of at least 32-fold between compartments was the criterion for calling clonotypes tumor-enriched or baseline blood-enriched. A beta-binomial differential abundance model was used to identify clonotypes that were expanded or contracted between blood time points. Similarity between tumor and blood repertoires was quantified using the Baroni-Urbani and Buser coefficient, and groups were compared with two-tailed Wilcoxon tests in R. This is the immuneACCESS table as TCRdb keeps it, with only in-frame sequences that have V and J called. A part of the clones is gone; compared with another copy, unresolved V genes explain less than half, and the rest is unexplained. V and J calls and clone size are given by that table; D and trimming were obtained from the DNA. This sample holds about 74,000 clones; 70% to 90% were observed only once. The top ten constitute around 6% of the sample.

Per the publication, the time point label means: blood 4 weeks post-SBRT, at nephrectomy. The treatment or condition label of this sample denotes: 15 Gy SBRT to primary tumor, nephrectomy 4 weeks later. The samples were obtained from a clinical trial, where primary renal cell carcinomas were treated with 15 Gy stereotactic body radiation therapy and then removed by nephrectomy 4 weeks afterward. To follow tumor-enriched clonotypes, serial peripheral blood was collected from radiation-treated patients at baseline and at 2 weeks and 4 weeks after SBRT. Every patient's renal cell carcinoma showed clear cell pathology. Genomic DNA for TCR sequencing was prepared using the QIAamp DNA Blood Mini Kit (Qiagen). The analyses included just those samples that passed every quality control check. Concerning this clone itself: This receptor's antigen is unknown. The record has no base qualities; no much larger clone is one base away.

The V gene is TRBV19 and the J gene is TRBJ2-1, with TRBD1 matching 9 junction bases. This sample comprised blood, obtained from a patient whose treatment included radiotherapy and nephrectomy. This TCR was recovered from a woman between 65 and 79 years old with renal cell carcinoma. In nucleotide form, the sequence is TGTGCCAGTAGTTCGAGGGGACAGGGTCTCTACAATGAGCAGTTCTTC. Its amino acids are CASSSRGQGLYNEQFF.